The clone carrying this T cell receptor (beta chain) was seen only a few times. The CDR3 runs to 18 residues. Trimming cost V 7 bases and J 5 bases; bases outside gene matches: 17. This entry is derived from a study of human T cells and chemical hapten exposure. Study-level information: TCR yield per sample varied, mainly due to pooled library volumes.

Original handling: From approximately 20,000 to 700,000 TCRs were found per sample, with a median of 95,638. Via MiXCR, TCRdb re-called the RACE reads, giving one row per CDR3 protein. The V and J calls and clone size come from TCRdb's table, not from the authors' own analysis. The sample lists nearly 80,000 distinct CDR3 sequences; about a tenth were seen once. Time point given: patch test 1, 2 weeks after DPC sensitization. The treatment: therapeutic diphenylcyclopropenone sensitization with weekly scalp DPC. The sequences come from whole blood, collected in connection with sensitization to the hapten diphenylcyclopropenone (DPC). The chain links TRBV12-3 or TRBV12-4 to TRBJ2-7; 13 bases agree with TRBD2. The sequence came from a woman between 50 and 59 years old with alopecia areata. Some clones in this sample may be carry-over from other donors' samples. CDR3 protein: CASTRFPSTSGRAHEQYF. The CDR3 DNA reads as TGTGCCAGCACCCGCTTCCCCTCAACTAGCGGGAGGGCCCACGAGCAGTACTTC.